This T cell receptor (beta chain) was recorded in a study of T-cell reconstitution after alpha-beta-depleted transplantation in children. General study results and limits: Counts and diversity of T cells one year after transplant came mostly from newly produced T cells.

This clonotype has only a few counts. Its antigen is currently unknown. Unique molecular identifiers were used to barcode this TCRbeta library. TCRdb reanalysed the PCR reads using MiXCR and keeps one entry per CDR3 protein. The top ten hold 14% of the sample, which has about 460,000 distinct CDR3 sequences, roughly 11% seen once. V lost 2 bases and J lost 7, with 12 bases in between. The germline V gene encodes CDR1 SGHTA and CDR2 FQGNSA. CDR3 size: 15 residues. The genes are TRBV7-2 and TRBJ1-6; D possibly corresponds to TRBD1 (6 bases). The specimen comprised PBMCs, mostly from graft donor cells, sampled 180 days after TCRalphabeta/CD19-depleted stem cell transplant. This TCR came from a female patient aged 2-9 years who had a stem cell transplant for aplastic anemia, so the T cells may come from the graft donor. The CDR3 sequence is CASSLRSQGNSPLHF. CDR3 nucleotides: TGTGCCAGCAGCTTAAGGTCCCAGGGGAATTCACCCCTCCACTTT.